This is a list of T cell receptor beta chains from one sample in a study of blood T cell repertoires in COVID-19. Assay used: immunoSEQ multiplex PCR; TCRdb lists only in-frame clones, some missing. Among roughly 270,000 clones listed, 70% to 90% were seen once. The sequenced sample was peripheral blood. These receptor sequences come from a man aged 45-65 years with active or convalescent COVID-19. CDR3s include the opening cysteine and the closing phenylalanine or tryptophan.

v_call	j_call	cdr3_aa
TRBV28	TRBJ2-3	CASSLIGGRGSPSQYF
TRBV28	TRBJ1-1	CASSTPITWNTEAFF
TRBV9	TRBJ2-1	CASSVEGRGSYNEQFF
TRBV19	TRBJ2-1	CATLQNGLSNNEQFF
TRBV9	TRBJ2-3	CASSASGSTDTQYF
TRBV6-5	TRBJ1-2	CASSSRDRGYGYTF
TRBV28	TRBJ1-4	CASSVTSTNEKLFF
TRBV21-1	TRBJ2-1	CASSLQGRGANEQFF
TRBV7-8	TRBJ1-2	CASSPRQGSYGYTF
TRBV18	TRBJ1-1	CASSPGHLNTEAFF
TRBV7-2	TRBJ2-2	CASSRETGELFF
TRBV12-3/TRBV12-4	TRBJ1-5	CASKQGNQPQHF
TRBV6-2/TRBV6-3	TRBJ2-2	CASSRYNTGELFF
TRBV28	TRBJ1-5	CASSYRNQPQHF
TRBV18	TRBJ1-2	CASSPQIGGNGYTF
TRBV10-3	TRBJ1-2	CAISQTLRDIGPEGRYGYTF
TRBV4-1	TRBJ1-6	CASSQDAAGRSSPLHF
TRBV6-5	TRBJ2-1	CASSSGAGGSNEQFF
TRBV19	TRBJ2-2	CASSPLPGTYGGELFF
TRBV11-2	TRBJ2-7	CASSPSRRRAYEQYF
TRBV19	TRBJ2-2	CASQLWGANTGELFF
TRBV7-2	TRBJ2-1	CASSLASGRNNEQFF
TRBV7-9	TRBJ2-1	CASSLMVLDNEQFF
TRBV6-5	TRBJ1-1	CASSPRDRGPSEAFF
TRBV7-8	TRBJ2-2	CASSSILDTGELFF
TRBV7-2	TRBJ2-7	CASRVTGTGLPEPYF
TRBV27	TRBJ2-2	CASSRGPYNTGELFF
TRBV11-2	TRBJ2-5	CASSYRLAGQETQYF
TRBV28	TRBJ2-1	CASSSLAEINNEQFF